These T cell receptor beta chains were read from a single sample in a study of blood T cell repertoires in COVID-19. Generated by immunoSEQ multiplex PCR, the TCRdb table keeps only in-frame clones and is missing some. Of around 89,000 clones in the sample, 55% to 75% were seen once. Sequences were obtained from peripheral blood. The receptors here all came from a woman older than 75 with acute or convalescent COVID-19. Both conserved end residues are part of each CDR3. The D gene is left open where the match is weak. Clone size is given for some rows only: seen once, a few or many times, or a class if the clone is expanded.

J gene,D gene,V gene,clone size,CDR3 DNA,CDR3 protein
TRBJ2-1,TRBD1,TRBV5-6,NA,TGTGCCAGCAGTAAAAACAGGGGGAGCTCCTACAATGAGCAGTTCTTC,CASSKNRGSSYNEQFF
TRBJ1-5,NA,TRBV24-1,NA,TGTGCCACCAGCCAGGGAAATCAGCCCCAGCATTTT,CATSQGNQPQHF
TRBJ2-2,NA,TRBV6-5,NA,TGTGCCAGCAGCCGAGGTGCGACCTACACCGGGGAGCTGTTTTTT,CASSRGATYTGELFF
TRBJ2-7,TRBD1,TRBV28,NA,TGTGCCAGCAGAGACAGGGGGGCCTACGAGCAGTACTTC,CASRDRGAYEQYF
TRBJ1-3,NA,TRBV3-1/TRBV3-2,NA,TGTGCCAGCAGCCAAGACGTCACCATATATTTT,CASSQDVTIYF
TRBJ1-2,NA,TRBV30,NA,TGTGCCTGGAAGACAGGCTATGGCTACACCTTC,CAWKTGYGYTF
TRBJ1-1,NA,TRBV30,NA,TGTGCCTGGAAGGTAGGGGATGAAGCTTTCTTT,CAWKVGDEAFF
TRBJ1-1,NA,TRBV7-2,NA,TGTGCCAGCAGCTTAAGGGGCTATGGAACTGAAGCTTTCTTT,CASSLRGYGTEAFF
TRBJ2-1,TRBD2,TRBV5-1,NA,TGCGCCAGCAGCCCAGGGACTAGCGGGGGGTATAATGAGCAGTTCTTC,CASSPGTSGGYNEQFF
TRBJ2-5,TRBD1,TRBV6-5,once,TGTGCCAGCCTCCGGGACAGGGGAGAGACCCAGTACTTC,CASLRDRGETQYF
TRBJ1-1,NA,TRBV3-1/TRBV3-2,NA,TGTGCCACCACATCCGATCGGAACACTGAAGCTTTCTTT,CATTSDRNTEAFF